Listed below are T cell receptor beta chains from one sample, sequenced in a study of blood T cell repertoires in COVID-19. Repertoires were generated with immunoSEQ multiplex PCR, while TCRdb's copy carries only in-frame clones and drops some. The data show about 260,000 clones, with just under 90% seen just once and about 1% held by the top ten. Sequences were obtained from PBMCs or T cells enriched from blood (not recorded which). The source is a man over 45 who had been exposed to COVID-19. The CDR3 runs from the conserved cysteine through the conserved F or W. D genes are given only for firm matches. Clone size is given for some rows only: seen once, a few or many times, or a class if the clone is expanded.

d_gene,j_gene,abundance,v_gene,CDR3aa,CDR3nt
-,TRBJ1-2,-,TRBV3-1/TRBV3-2,CASSQGGTLPNYGYTF,TGTGCCAGCAGCCAAGGGGGGACACTACCTAACTATGGCTACACCTTC
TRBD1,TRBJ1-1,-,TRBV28,CASSRGGTGVTEAFF,TGTGCCAGCAGCCGAGGGGGCACGGGCGTCACTGAAGCTTTCTTT
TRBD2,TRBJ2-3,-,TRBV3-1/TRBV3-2,CASSQGLLAGGIGTQYF,TGTGCCAGCAGCCAAGGTCTGTTAGCGGGAGGAATTGGTACGCAGTATTTT
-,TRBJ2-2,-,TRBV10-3,CAISDSGVTGELFF,TGTGCCATCAGTGACTCAGGGGTAACCGGGGAGCTGTTTTTT
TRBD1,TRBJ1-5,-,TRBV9,CASSRQGSNQPQHF,TGTGCCAGCAGCCGACAGGGTAGCAATCAGCCCCAGCATTTT
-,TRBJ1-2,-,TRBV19,CASSIWSGGYTF,TGTGCCAGTAGTATATGGTCTGGCGGCTACACCTTC
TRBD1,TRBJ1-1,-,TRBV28,CASSSWDRGNTEAFF,TGTGCCAGCTCCTCTTGGGACAGGGGGAACACTGAAGCTTTCTTT
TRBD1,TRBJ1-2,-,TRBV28,CASNTGGYGYTF,TGTGCCAGCAATACAGGGGGGTATGGCTACACCTTC
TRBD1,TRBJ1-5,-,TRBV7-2,CASSLRTGGQPQHF,TGTGCCAGCAGCTTACGGACAGGTGGGCAGCCCCAGCATTTT
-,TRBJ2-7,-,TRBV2,CASSDDSASEQYF,TGTGCCAGCAGTGATGACAGTGCTAGCGAGCAGTACTTC
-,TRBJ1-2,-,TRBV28,CASSSPRPRDYGYTF,TGTGCCAGCAGTTCCCCTCGGCCCAGGGACTATGGCTACACCTTC
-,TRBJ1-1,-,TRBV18,CASSPSYRDGTEAFF,TGTGCCAGCTCACCCTCGTACAGGGACGGCACTGAAGCTTTCTTT
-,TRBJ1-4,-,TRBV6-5,CASSLGAGMKGMMFF,TGTGCCAGCAGTCTGGGGGCAGGGATGAAGGGGATGATGTTTTTT
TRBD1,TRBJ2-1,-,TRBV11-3,CASSLGGGTDEQFF,TGTGCCAGCAGCTTAGGAGGGGGCACGGATGAGCAGTTCTTC
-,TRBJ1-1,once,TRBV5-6,CASSARDTLNTEAFF,TGTGCCAGCAGCGCCCGGGACACTCTGAACACTGAAGCTTTCTTT
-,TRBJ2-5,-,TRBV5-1,CASSLSDRGYQETQYF,TGCGCCAGCAGCTTGAGCGATCGGGGTTATCAAGAGACCCAGTACTTC
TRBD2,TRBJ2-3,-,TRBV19,CASRSGRVGTDTQYF,TGTGCCAGTAGAAGCGGGAGGGTTGGGACAGATACGCAGTATTTT